A selection of T cell receptor beta chains follows, all from one sample in a study of shared clonotypes between healthy human individuals. Data came from immunoSEQ multiplex PCR; TCRdb stores just in-frame clones and leaves some out. Of 2 million to 2.5 million clones detected, 90% to 97% appear once; the ten largest clones hold approximately 0.13%. Sequencing was performed on naive CD4+ T cells sorted from blood. These receptors were taken from a man aged 18 to 30 in good health. The CDR3 runs from the conserved cysteine through the conserved F or W.

j_call	v_call	cdr3_aa
TRBJ2-1	TRBV7-9	CASSMGLAGGDNEQFF
TRBJ2-2	TRBV11-2	CASSASSGRAGELFF
TRBJ2-6	TRBV18	CASSGNLQSRANVLTF
TRBJ2-7	TRBV19	CASSQGASYEQYF
TRBJ2-3	TRBV29-1	CSVSDSGIPDTQYF
TRBJ2-7	TRBV6-1	CASSDQRSSYEQYF
TRBJ2-7	TRBV2	CASLDENRVRAEQYF
TRBJ2-2	TRBV6-5	CASSSGTVNTGELFF
TRBJ2-3	TRBV5-1	CASSRAGVFGGDTQYF
TRBJ1-3	TRBV2	CASSWDRGNTIYF
TRBJ2-7	TRBV5-6	CASSFLIPAYRGGPEQYF
TRBJ1-2	TRBV7-8	CASSPMTGDYGYTF
TRBJ2-3	TRBV7-3	CASSSRDSTDTQYF
TRBJ1-5	TRBV19	CASSIGRGDQPQHF
TRBJ2-1	TRBV25-1	CASSDPTVGASYNEQFF
TRBJ2-3	TRBV7-2	CASRGGYTDTQYF
TRBJ2-7	TRBV6-5	CASTNRSPGGF
TRBJ2-1	TRBV7-9	CASSELLAGGGEQFF
TRBJ2-7	TRBV30	CAWSVRTVHEQYF
TRBJ2-7	TRBV12-5	CASGPGGGPYEQYF
TRBJ2-3	TRBV9	CASSVGRDSLMDTQYF
TRBJ2-7	TRBV6-5	CASRRRQATYEQYF
TRBJ2-5	TRBV11-2	CASSLAGAGGPKTQYF
TRBJ2-5	TRBV5-1	CASSPIPGETQYF
TRBJ2-3	TRBV9	CASSVDQGGNTQYF
TRBJ2-7	TRBV28	CASRGRGLAGGPYEQYF
TRBJ2-5	TRBV9	CASTAGGNEETQYF
TRBJ2-7	TRBV5-1	CASSPTGSFAYEQYF
TRBJ1-1	TRBV6-5	CASSYTLTVAEAFF
NA	TRBV19	CASRGAYEQYF
TRBJ1-5	TRBV14	CASSQEGGPVFKSDQPQHF
TRBJ2-3	TRBV28	CASLDSNTDTQYF
TRBJ2-1	TRBV9	CASSVATTGGHSGRAVSYNEQFF
TRBJ1-1	TRBV30	CAWSTEAFF
TRBJ2-1	TRBV9	CASSSRDREGNEQFF
TRBJ2-3	TRBV2	CASKTHSSTDTQYF
TRBJ2-2	TRBV5-1	CASSSTDINTGELFF
TRBJ1-1	TRBV7-2	CASSLGVAPEAFF
TRBJ1-2	TRBV9	CASSVTPQTYGYTF
TRBJ2-2	TRBV6-5	CASSYGTERAGELFF
TRBJ1-1	TRBV4-1	CASSQSWGGNTEAFF
TRBJ2-1	TRBV18	CASSPNSQGAGEQFF
TRBJ1-2	TRBV4-1	CASSQPNGGNYGYTF
TRBJ2-3	TRBV10-3	CAIRLAASTDTQYF
TRBJ2-3	TRBV2	CASRPGGMEGDTQYF
TRBJ2-1	TRBV7-9	CASSFPSGKQFF
TRBJ1-3	TRBV7-2	CASSLGQGSSGNTIYF
TRBJ2-3	TRBV7-8	CTSSFGPGGDTQYF
TRBJ2-3	TRBV6-1	CASSGQGTDTQYF
TRBJ2-7	TRBV19	CASSIGTGYEQYF
TRBJ2-5	TRBV7-7	CASSPARGGAETQYF